This T cell receptor (beta chain) was profiled in a study of CD8 T cells in ankylosing spondylitis. General study points: Enrichment of disease-linked clones was reportedly significant in matched ankylosing spondylitis synovial fluid. In ankylosing spondylitis blood, a motif of 7 to 9 highly homologous TCR beta variants appeared characteristic.

TCRdb called the 5' RACE reads again in MiXCR, with one record for every CDR3 protein. The sample includes about 260,000 distinct CDR3 sequences, roughly 20% of them seen just once. Concerning this clonotype: Antigen: not known.

The V gene lost 7 bases and the J gene lost 4 bases, with 6 bases spanning the gap. CDR1 and CDR2 from the germline V gene are DFQATT and SNEGSKA (reference sequence). The CDR3 length is 10 residues. The clonotype originates from a male donor with ankylosing spondylitis or in good health (not recorded which). The genes are TRBV20-1 and TRBJ2-3; D is possibly TRBD1 or TRBD2 (5 bases each). Sequencing was carried out using blood, either unsorted or a sorted T cell fraction (not recorded which). Here the CDR3 DNA reads TGCAGTGGAGGGGCAGATACGCAGTATTTT. Its protein is CSGGADTQYF.